The 9 T cell receptor beta chains presented below share a single source sample, sequenced in a study of regulatory T cells in long-lasting Graves disease. The time point is: newly diagnosed GD, antithyroid drugs for less than 3 months. Isolated PBMC RNA provided the starting material for the TCR library. With iRepertoire HTBI primers and Arm-PCR of CDR3 regions, TCR beta libraries were built. TCRdb re-derived calls from the multiplex PCR reads in MiXCR, one entry per CDR3 protein. Of around 400,000 distinct CDR3 sequences in the sample, 14% to 15% were seen once. The same specimen was also included in a second study, on T cells in Graves' hyperthyroidism and ophthalmopathy.

Specimen: peripheral blood mononuclear cells (PBMCs), collected at new diagnosis, from a patient treated with antithyroid drugs. These receptor sequences come from a woman in her thirties or forties with Graves disease.

Many counts were recorded for this clonotype. V and J are TRBV2 and TRBJ2-7, with 11 positions matching TRBD1. Per the germline V gene, CDR1 is SNHLY and CDR2 is FYNNEI. The V segment lost 8 bases and the J segment 2 bases; nucleotides outside the gene matches: 5. CDR3 length: 14 residues. This chain's CDR3 is CASVPGQGAYEQYF. The CDR3 bases are TGTGCCAGCGTCCCGGGACAGGGGGCCTACGAGCAGTACTTC. The whole variable domain, filled in from reference TRBV2 and TRBJ2-7, reads EPEVTQTPSHQVTQMGQEVILRCVPISNHLYFYWYRQILGQKVEFLVSFYNNEISEKSEIFDDQFSVERPDGSNFTLKIRSTKLEDSAMYFCASVPGQGAYEQYFGPGTRLTVT.

This clonotype was recorded at least ten times. The chain carries TRBV7-8 and TRBJ2-1; TRBD2 is a possible D gene (5 bases). The CDR3 loop spans 13 amino acids. CDR1 and CDR2 (germline): SGHVS, FQNEAQ. Trimming stripped 5 bases from V and 4 bases from J, with 9 bases between. The CDR3 nucleotides read TGTGCCAGCAGCCAACTAGTTTACAATGAGCAGTTCTTC. Protein sequence: CASSQLVYNEQFF.

This clonotype was found a few times. V is TRBV7-8 and J is TRBJ2-5; D not resolved. The germline V gene has CDR1 SGHVS and CDR2 FQNEAQ. V shed 6 bases and J shed 4 bases, with 9 bases lying between them. This CDR3 is built from 12 residues. The CDR3 region is CASSRLRETQYF. Written as DNA, the CDR3 is TGTGCCAGCAGTCGGCTACGAGAGACCCAGTACTTC.

This clonotype was counted many times. V is TRBV12-5 and J is TRBJ2-1, with D possibly being TRBD2 (6 bases). Germline V gene lookup returns CDR1 LGHNT and CDR2 FRNRAP. CDR3 length: 15 amino acids. V lost 6 bases, J lost 8 bases, and 20 bases lay in between. CDR3 loop: CASGPGDFGGDEQFF. CDR3 DNA sequence: TGTGCTAGTGGCCCGGGGGATTTCGGAGGGGATGAGCAGTTCTTC.

This clonotype was counted many times. This chain connects TRBV29-1 to TRBJ2-7; TRBD1 matches 7 bases. Trimming cost V 8 bases and J 0 bases; bases outside gene matches: 13. Germline loops: CDR1 SQVTM, CDR2 ANQGSEA. This CDR3 is 15 amino acids long. The CDR3 spells CSPSPRDSSSYEQYF. CDR3 DNA sequence: TGCAGCCCCAGTCCCCGGGACAGCAGCTCCTACGAGCAGTACTTC.

This clonotype has a count of ten or more. CDR3 region: CASSLAWNEQFF. CDR3 DNA sequence: TGTGCCAGCAGTTTAGCCTGGAATGAGCAGTTCTTC. The chain uses TRBV28 and TRBJ2-1, with D unclear. The CDR3 totals 12 residues. Trimming cost V 2 bases and J 7 bases, with 6 bases left between them. Looked up from germline, CDR1 is MDHEN and CDR2 is SYDVKM.

The sample holds many counts of this clonotype. The chain links TRBV27 to TRBJ2-5, with D unclear. V gave up 8 bases and J gave up 9 bases, with 10 bases separating them. This CDR3 has 10 residues. Germline CDR1 and CDR2: MNHEY and SMNVEV (reference sequence). This CDR3 reads CASGSGAQYF. For the CDR3, the DNA is TGTGCCAGCGGCTCAGGCGCCCAGTACTTC.

The CDR3 reads CASSSDSKLFF. For the CDR3, the DNA is TGTGCCAGCAGCTCGGACAGTAAACTGTTTTTT. This chain connects TRBV7-6 to TRBJ1-4; D might be TRBD1 (6 bases). Germline V gives CDR1 SGHVS, CDR2 FNYEAQ. CDR3 size: 11 residues. Trimming removed 4 bases from V and 11 bases from J, with 8 bases in between.

The chain combines TRBV5-1 with TRBJ1-2; 8 nucleotides line up with TRBD1. The germline V gene has CDR1 SGHRS and CDR2 YFSETQ. Trimming at V came to 0 bases and at J to 2 bases, leaving 6 bases not matched to a gene. CDR3 size: 16 residues. CDR3 bases: TGCGCCAGCAGCTTGGACCAGACAGGGGCGAACTATGGCTACACCTTC. Translation gives CASSLDQTGANYGYTF.